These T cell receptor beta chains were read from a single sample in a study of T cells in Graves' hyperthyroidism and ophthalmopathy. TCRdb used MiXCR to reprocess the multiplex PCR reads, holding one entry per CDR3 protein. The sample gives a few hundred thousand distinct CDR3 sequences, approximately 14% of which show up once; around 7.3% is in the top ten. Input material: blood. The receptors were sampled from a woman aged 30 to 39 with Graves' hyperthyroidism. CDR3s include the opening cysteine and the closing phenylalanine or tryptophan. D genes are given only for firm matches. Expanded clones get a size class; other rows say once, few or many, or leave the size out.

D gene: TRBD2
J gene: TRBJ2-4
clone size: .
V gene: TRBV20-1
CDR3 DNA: TGCAGTGCTAGTACCCTGGCTAGCGGTCTATACAAGACGGAAAACATTCAGTACTTC
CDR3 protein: CSASTLASGLYKTENIQYF

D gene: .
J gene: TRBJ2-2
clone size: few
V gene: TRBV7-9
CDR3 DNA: TGTGCCAGCAGGGAGGAGTTCGGGGAGCTGTTTTTT
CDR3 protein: CASREEFGELFF

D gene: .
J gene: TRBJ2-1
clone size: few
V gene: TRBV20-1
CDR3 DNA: TGCAGTGCCAAGAAAAGTAGCGCTAGCTCCTACAATGAGCAGTTCTTC
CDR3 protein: CSAKKSSASSYNEQFF

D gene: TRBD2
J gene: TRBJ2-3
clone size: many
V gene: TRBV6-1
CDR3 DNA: TGTGCCAGCAGTCCGGGACTAGCGGGAGGGTTCACAGATACGCAGTATTTT
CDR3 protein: CASSPGLAGGFTDTQYF

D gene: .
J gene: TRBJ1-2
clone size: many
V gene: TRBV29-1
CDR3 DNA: TGCAGCGTTGTGTTGTTGTCGGGGAACTATGGCTACACCTTC
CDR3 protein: CSVVLLSGNYGYTF

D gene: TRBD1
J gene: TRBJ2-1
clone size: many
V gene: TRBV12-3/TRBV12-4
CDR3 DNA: TGTGCCAGCAGTTTCCACCAGGACAGGCGATACAATGAGCAGTTCTTC
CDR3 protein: CASSFHQDRRYNEQFF

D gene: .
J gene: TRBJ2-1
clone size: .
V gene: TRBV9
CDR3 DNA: TGTGCCAGCAGCGTGGGGACTTTTCCCGACGATGAGCAGTTCTTC
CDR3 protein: CASSVGTFPDDEQFF

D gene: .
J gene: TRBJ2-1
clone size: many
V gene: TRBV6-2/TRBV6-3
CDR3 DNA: TGTGCCAGCAGTTTTCTGAATGAGCAGTTCTTC
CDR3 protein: CASSFLNEQFF

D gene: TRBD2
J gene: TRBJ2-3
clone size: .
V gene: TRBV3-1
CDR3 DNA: TGTGCCAGCAGCCAACTAGCGGGAGCCGTAGATACGCAGTATTTT
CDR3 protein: CASSQLAGAVDTQYF

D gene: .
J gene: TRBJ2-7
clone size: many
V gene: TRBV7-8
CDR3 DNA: TGTGCCAGCAGCTTAGCCCCCCTTTCCGGGAGCAGAAACGAGCAGTACTTC
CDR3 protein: CASSLAPLSGSRNEQYF

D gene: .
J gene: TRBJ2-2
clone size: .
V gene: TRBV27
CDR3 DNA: TGTGCCAGCAGTGAGAATATCGGGGAGCTGTTTTTT
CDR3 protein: CASSENIGELFF

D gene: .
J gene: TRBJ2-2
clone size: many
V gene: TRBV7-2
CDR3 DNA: TGTGCCAGCAGCTTAGATGGACTAAGCCTCACCGGGGAGCTGTTTTTT
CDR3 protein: CASSLDGLSLTGELFF

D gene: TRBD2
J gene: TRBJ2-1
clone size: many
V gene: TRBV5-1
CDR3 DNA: TGCGCCAGCAGCTTGATTATAGGGACTAGACAGAGTGAGCAGTTCTTC
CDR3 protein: CASSLIIGTRQSEQFF

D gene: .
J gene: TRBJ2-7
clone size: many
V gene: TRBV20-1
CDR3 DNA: TGCAGTGCTAGTACGGATGGGGCGGGGGCCTCCTACGAGCAGTACTTC
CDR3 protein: CSASTDGAGASYEQYF

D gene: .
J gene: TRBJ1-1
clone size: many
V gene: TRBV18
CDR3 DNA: TGTGCCAGCTCACCCGAGGTGAGGCTGAACACTGAAGCTTTCTTT
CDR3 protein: CASSPEVRLNTEAFF

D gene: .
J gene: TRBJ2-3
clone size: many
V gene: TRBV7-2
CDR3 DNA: TGTGCCAGCAGCTTAGACGTCCTCACAGATACGCGGTATTTT
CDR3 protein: CASSLDVLTDTRYF

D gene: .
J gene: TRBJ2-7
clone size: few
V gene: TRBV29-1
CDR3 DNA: TGCAGCGTATTACAGGGCGCGTCCTACGAGCAGTACTTC
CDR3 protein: CSVLQGASYEQYF

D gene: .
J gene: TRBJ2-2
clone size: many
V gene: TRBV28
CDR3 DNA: TGTGCCAGCAGAACGCGCCGTTGGAGGAACACCGGGGAGCTGTTTTTT
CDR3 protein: CASRTRRWRNTGELFF

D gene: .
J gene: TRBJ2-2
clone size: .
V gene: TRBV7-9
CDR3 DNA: TGTGCCAGCGTGGCCCCCAAGGGTGCCGGGGAGCTGTTTTTT
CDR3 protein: CASVAPKGAGELFF

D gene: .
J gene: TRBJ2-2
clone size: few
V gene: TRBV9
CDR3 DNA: TGTGCCAGCAGCGTAGCCACTCTGGAACTAGGCGGGGAGCTGTTTTTT
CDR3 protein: CASSVATLELGGELFF

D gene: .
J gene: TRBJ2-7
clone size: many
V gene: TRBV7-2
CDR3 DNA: TGTGCCAGCAGCTTAGACGGGTACTACGAGCAGTACTTC
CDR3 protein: CASSLDGYYEQYF

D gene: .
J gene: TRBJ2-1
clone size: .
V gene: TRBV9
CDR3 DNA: TGTGCCAGCAGCGTAGGTGAGGCCTCCTACAATGAGCAGTTCTTC
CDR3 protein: CASSVGEASYNEQFF

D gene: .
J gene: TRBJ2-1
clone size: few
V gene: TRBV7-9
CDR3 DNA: TGTGCCAGCAGTTTTAGGGACGGGCAGTTCTTC
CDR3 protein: CASSFRDGQFF